The rows below give T cell receptor beta chains drawn from one sample of a study of regulatory T cells in long-lasting Graves disease. TCRdb processed the multiplex PCR reads anew with MiXCR; each CDR3 protein has one entry. The profile shows roughly 510,000 distinct CDR3 sequences, about 15% of them singletons. This same sample was also part of a study on T cells in Graves' hyperthyroidism and ophthalmopathy.

The sequencing here drew on peripheral blood mononuclear cells (PBMCs), taken at new diagnosis, from a patient treated with antithyroid drugs. The source of these receptors is a man aged 18 to 30 with Graves disease. The CDR3 runs from the conserved cysteine through the conserved F or W. The D gene is left open where the match is weak. Clone sizes are given selectively: once, few, many, or a class where the clone is expanded.

>-|TRBJ1-3|TRBV28|-
TGTGCCAGCAGTTTACGTTACGACTCTGGAAACACCATATATTTT
CASSLRYDSGNTIYF
>many|TRBJ2-7|TRBV27|TRBD2
TGTGCCAGCAGTTTATCGGGCGGGGGGAAGTACTTC
CASSLSGGGKYF
>many|TRBJ1-4|TRBV12-3/TRBV12-4|-
TGTGCCAGCAGTTTCCGGGGTGGGGGCGACGAAAAACTGTTTTTT
CASSFRGGGDEKLFF
>many|TRBJ2-1|TRBV5-1|TRBD1
TGCGCCAGCAGCGGGGGACAGGGGCGCCCGGATGAGCAGTTCTTC
CASSGGQGRPDEQFF
>-|TRBJ1-4|TRBV7-9|-
TGTGCCAGCAGCTTAGAATCATTTGGTTTAGGCCCGGAGGAAAAACTGTTTTTT
CASSLESFGLGPEEKLFF
>-|TRBJ2-1|TRBV4-1|-
TGCGCCAGCAGCCAGGGTTGGGGGGGCATCTACAATGAGCAGTTCTTC
CASSQGWGGIYNEQFF
>few|TRBJ2-3|TRBV7-8|-
TGTGCCAGCAGCTTAGCGGGAGTCCTGGATACGCAGTATTTT
CASSLAGVLDTQYF
>-|TRBJ2-7|TRBV14|-
TGTGCCAGCAGCGGGTCGGGCCACGAGCAGTACTTC
CASSGSGHEQYF
>-|TRBJ2-5|TRBV18|-
TGTGCCAGCTCACCAAGAGGGATCACGGAGACCCAGTACTTC
CASSPRGITETQYF
>-|TRBJ2-1|TRBV18|-
TGTGCCAGCTCACCGACCGGGGAGGCAGAGCAGTTCTTC
CASSPTGEAEQFF
>many|TRBJ2-3|TRBV12-3/TRBV12-4|-
TGTGCCAGCACCCCTTTACCAGCCACAGATACGCAGTATTTT
CASTPLPATDTQYF
>-|TRBJ2-5|TRBV20-1|TRBD1
TGCAGTGCTAGAGGCGGGACAGGGGAAGAGACCCAGTACTTC
CSARGGTGEETQYF
>-|TRBJ2-7|TRBV6-2/TRBV6-3|-
TGTGCCAGCAGTTTCCTCATCGGGGATATGTCCTACGAGCAGTACTTC
CASSFLIGDMSYEQYF
>many|TRBJ2-7|TRBV7-9|-
TGTGCCAGCAGCTTAGCGACCCGCTACGAGCAGTACTTC
CASSLATRYEQYF
>few|TRBJ2-2|TRBV7-9|TRBD2
TGTGCCAGCAGCTTCTCCCAGGGACTAGCGGGAGTAAACACCGGGGAGCTGTTTTTT
CASSFSQGLAGVNTGELFF
>many|TRBJ1-2|TRBV20-1|-
TGCAGTGCGGACCCCAGGGATGACTATGGCTACACCTTC
CSADPRDDYGYTF
>many|TRBJ2-3|TRBV28|TRBD2
TGTGCCAGCAAACTAGCGGGAAACACAGATACGCAGTATTTT
CASKLAGNTDTQYF
>many|TRBJ1-1|TRBV18|-
TGTGCCAGCTCCCCAAGTAAGGGGATCACTGAAGCTTTCTTT
CASSPSKGITEAFF
>few|TRBJ1-1|TRBV29-1|-
TGCAGCGGGGGACGGATGAACACTGAAGCTTTCTTT
CSGGRMNTEAFF
>-|TRBJ2-1|TRBV11-2|-
TGTGCCAGCAGCCTAGGAACAGGGATTCCCAATGAGCAGTTCTTC
CASSLGTGIPNEQFF
>many|TRBJ2-1|TRBV2|TRBD2
TGTGCCAGCAGATTAGCGGGGGGGAGCTCCTACAATGAGCAGTTCTTC
CASRLAGGSSYNEQFF
>-|TRBJ1-6|TRBV20-1|-
TGCAGTGCTCCATACAGGGATAATTCACCCCTCCACTTT
CSAPYRDNSPLHF
>many|TRBJ2-1|TRBV12-3/TRBV12-4|-
TGTGCCAGCACTAGTAGTTCGATAGCCTACAATGAGCAGTTCTTC
CASTSSSIAYNEQFF
>many|TRBJ2-7|TRBV28|-
TGTGCCAGCAGTTTAGATCGGGAGCCTTGGGAGCAGTACTTC
CASSLDREPWEQYF
>-|TRBJ2-2|TRBV19|-
TGTGCCAGTAGCCAAACAGGTGCTAGTTTCACCGGGGAGCTGTTTTTT
CASSQTGASFTGELFF
>-|TRBJ2-7|TRBV5-5|-
TGTGCCAGCAGCCAGGACTCCCCGCCCTACGAGCAGTACTTC
CASSQDSPPYEQYF
>many|TRBJ2-7|TRBV28|-
TGTGCCAGCACTATACCTGGGGGAGTTGAGCAGTACTTC
CASTIPGGVEQYF
>-|TRBJ2-5|TRBV27|TRBD2
TGTGCCAGCAGTTCCCCCGAATTAGCGGGGCAAGAGACCCAGTACTTC
CASSSPELAGQETQYF
>few|TRBJ1-5|TRBV9|TRBD1
TGTGCCAGCAGCGTCGGGACAGGGGAACTTTGGCAGCCCCAGCATTTT
CASSVGTGELWQPQHF
>few|TRBJ1-1|TRBV10-3|TRBD1
TGTGCCATCAGCCCTAGGGGACAGAGAGCTTTCTTT
CAISPRGQRAFF
>-|TRBJ1-5|TRBV10-2|-
TGCGCCAGCAGTCGGGCGGATCAGCCCCAGCATTTT
CASSRADQPQHF
>many|TRBJ2-5|TRBV20-1|TRBD2
TGCAGTGCTAGAGGGCGGGAGGGCCTTGAGACCCAGTACTTC
CSARGREGLETQYF
>-|TRBJ2-1|TRBV3-1|-
TGTGCCAGCAGCCAAGAGTTTCCGGACCCTTACAATGAGCAGTTCTTC
CASSQEFPDPYNEQFF
>many|TRBJ1-3|TRBV12-3/TRBV12-4|-
TGTGCCAGCAGTGTCCGGGGACGGATCTCTGGAAACACCATATATTTT
CASSVRGRISGNTIYF
>-|TRBJ2-3|TRBV7-3|TRBD1
TGTGCCAGCAGCTCCCCCTTTAGCGCTTTAGGACAGGGGATCGCAGATACGCAGTATTTT
CASSSPFSALGQGIADTQYF
>few|TRBJ2-3|TRBV20-1|TRBD2
TGCAGTGCCGGCTTAGCGGGAGGGCCGGATGCAGATACGCAGTATTTT
CSAGLAGGPDADTQYF
>few|TRBJ2-1|TRBV3-1|-
TGTGCCAGCAGCCAACCCGGGAAGAACAATGAGCAGTTCTTC
CASSQPGKNNEQFF
>-|TRBJ2-2|TRBV6-5|-
TGTGCCAGCAGTTACTCGCAAGGGGCGAACACCGGGGAGCTGTTTTTT
CASSYSQGANTGELFF
>few|TRBJ2-1|TRBV20-1|-
TGCAGTGCCCGTAAGAGGGGGTGGGGCAACAATGAGCAGTTCTTC
CSARKRGWGNNEQFF
>many|TRBJ2-7|TRBV29-1|-
TGCAGCGTTGCAGGCCCCGAGGTTGAGCAGTACTTC
CSVAGPEVEQYF
>-|TRBJ2-5|TRBV6-1|-
TGTGCCAGCAGAAATCTAGCGTCGGAGACCCAGTACTTC
CASRNLASETQYF
>-|TRBJ2-7|TRBV5-1|-
TGCGCCAGCCGAAATACGGACGGACCCTACGAGCAGTACTTC
CASRNTDGPYEQYF
>-|TRBJ1-4|TRBV29-1|TRBD1
TGCAGCGTTGAAGATCGGGGACAGGGGAATGAAAAACTGTTTTTT
CSVEDRGQGNEKLFF